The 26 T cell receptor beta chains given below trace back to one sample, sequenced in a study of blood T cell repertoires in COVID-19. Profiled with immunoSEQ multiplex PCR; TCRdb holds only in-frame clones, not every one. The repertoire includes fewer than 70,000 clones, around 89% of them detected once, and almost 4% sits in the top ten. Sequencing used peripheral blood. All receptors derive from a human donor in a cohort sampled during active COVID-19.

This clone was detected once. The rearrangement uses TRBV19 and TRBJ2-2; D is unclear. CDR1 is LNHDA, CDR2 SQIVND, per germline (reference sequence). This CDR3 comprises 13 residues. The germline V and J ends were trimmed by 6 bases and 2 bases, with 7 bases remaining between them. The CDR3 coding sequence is TGTGCCAGTAGACTAAGTAACACCGGGGAGCTGTTTTTT. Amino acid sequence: CASRLSNTGELFF.

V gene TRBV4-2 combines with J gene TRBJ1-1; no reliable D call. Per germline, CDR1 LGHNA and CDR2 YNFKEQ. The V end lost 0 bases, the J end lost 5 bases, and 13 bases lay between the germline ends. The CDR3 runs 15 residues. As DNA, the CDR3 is TGTGCCAGCAGCCAAGACGCGGGTACCGTAACTGAAGCTTTCTTT. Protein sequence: CASSQDAGTVTEAFF.

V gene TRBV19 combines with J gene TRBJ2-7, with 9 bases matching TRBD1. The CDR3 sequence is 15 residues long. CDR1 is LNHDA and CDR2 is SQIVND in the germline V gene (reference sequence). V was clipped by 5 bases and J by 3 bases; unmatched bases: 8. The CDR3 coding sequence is TGTGCCAGTAGTGCGCCGGGACAGGGTGTCTACGAGCAGTACTTC. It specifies CASSAPGQGVYEQYF.

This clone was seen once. CDR3 DNA sequence: TGTGCCAGCAGTTACTCGTCCGGACAGGGCACAGATACGCAGTATTTT. Protein sequence: CASSYSSGQGTDTQYF. The rearrangement joins TRBV6-5 to TRBJ2-3; TRBD1 agrees at 7 bases. The trim removed 0 bases at V and 1 base at J, leaving 4 bases unmatched. The CDR3 spans 16 residues. Germline CDR1 is MNHEY and CDR2 is SVGAGI.

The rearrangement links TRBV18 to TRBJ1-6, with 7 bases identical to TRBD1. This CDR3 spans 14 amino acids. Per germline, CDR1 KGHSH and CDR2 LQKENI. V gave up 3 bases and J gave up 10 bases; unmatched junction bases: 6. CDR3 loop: CASSPRDSGSPLHF. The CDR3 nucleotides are TGTGCCAGCTCACCGCGGGACAGCGGATCACCCCTCCACTTT.

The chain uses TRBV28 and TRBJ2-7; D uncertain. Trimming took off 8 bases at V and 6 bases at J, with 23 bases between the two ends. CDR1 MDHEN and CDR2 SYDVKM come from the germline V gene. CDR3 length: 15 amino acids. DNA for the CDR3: TGTGCCAGCGACTTTTCATCGGGTCCACCCCTCGAGCAGTACTTC. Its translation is CASDFSSGPPLEQYF.

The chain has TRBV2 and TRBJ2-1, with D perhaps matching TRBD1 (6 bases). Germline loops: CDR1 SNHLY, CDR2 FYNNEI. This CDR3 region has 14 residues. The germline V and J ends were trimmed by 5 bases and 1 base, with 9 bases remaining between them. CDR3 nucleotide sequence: TGTGCCAGCAGTTGGCAGGGGTCCTACAATGAGCAGTTCTTC. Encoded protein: CASSWQGSYNEQFF.

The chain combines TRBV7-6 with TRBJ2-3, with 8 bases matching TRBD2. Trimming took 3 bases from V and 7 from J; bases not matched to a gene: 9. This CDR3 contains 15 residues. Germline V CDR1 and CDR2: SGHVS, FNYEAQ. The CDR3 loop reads CASSLAGGGVNTQYF. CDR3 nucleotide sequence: TGTGCCAGCAGCTTGGCGGGGGGCGGTGTGAATACGCAGTATTTT. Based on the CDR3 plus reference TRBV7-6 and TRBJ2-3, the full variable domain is GAGVSQSPRYKVTKRGQDVALRCDPISGHVSLYWYRQALGQGPEFLTYFNYEAQQDKSGLPNDRFSAERPEGSISTLTIQRTEQRDSAMYRCASSLAGGGVNTQYFGPGTRLTVL.

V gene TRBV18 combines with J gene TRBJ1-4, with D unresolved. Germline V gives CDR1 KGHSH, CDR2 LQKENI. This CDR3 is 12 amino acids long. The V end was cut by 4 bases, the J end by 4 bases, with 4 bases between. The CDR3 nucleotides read TGTGCCAGCTCACGAGGTAATGAAAAACTGTTTTTT. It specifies CASSRGNEKLFF.

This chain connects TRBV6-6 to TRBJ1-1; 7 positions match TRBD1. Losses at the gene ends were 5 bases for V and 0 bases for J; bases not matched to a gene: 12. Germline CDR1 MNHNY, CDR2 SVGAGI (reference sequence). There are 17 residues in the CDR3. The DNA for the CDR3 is TGTGCCAGCAGTCGGGATAGACAGGGCCTCATGAACACTGAAGCTTTCTTT. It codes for CASSRDRQGLMNTEAFF.

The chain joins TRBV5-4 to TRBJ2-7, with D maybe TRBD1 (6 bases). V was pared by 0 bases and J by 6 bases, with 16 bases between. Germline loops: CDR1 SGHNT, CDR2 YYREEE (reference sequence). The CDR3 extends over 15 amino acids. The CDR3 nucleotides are TGTGCCAGCAGCTTGGATCAGGGGCGTGGAGGCGAGCAGTACTTC. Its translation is CASSLDQGRGGEQYF.

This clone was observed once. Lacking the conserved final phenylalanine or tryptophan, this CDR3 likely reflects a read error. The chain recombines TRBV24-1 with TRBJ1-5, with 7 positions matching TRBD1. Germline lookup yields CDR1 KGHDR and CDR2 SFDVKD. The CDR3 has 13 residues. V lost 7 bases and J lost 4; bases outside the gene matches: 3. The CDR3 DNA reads TGTGCCACCAGCAGGGGGAATAATCAGCCCCAGCATCTT. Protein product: CATSRGNNQPQHL.

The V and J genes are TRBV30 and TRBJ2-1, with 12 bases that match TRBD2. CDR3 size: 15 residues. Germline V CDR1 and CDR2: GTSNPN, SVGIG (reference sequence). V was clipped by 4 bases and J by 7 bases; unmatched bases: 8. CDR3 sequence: CAWTPGTSGPNEQFF. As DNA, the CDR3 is TGTGCCTGGACCCCAGGGACTAGCGGGCCAAATGAGCAGTTCTTC.

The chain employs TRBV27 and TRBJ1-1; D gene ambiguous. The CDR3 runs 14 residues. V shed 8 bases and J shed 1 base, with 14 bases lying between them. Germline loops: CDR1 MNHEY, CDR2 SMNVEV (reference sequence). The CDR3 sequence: CASGPLAENTEAFF. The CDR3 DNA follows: TGTGCCAGCGGCCCACTAGCGGAGAACACTGAAGCTTTCTTT.

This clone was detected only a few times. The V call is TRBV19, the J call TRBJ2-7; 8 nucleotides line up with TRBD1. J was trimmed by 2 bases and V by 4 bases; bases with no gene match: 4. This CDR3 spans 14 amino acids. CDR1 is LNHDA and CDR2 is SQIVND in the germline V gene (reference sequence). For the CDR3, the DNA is TGTGCCAGTAGTAAGACAGGGGCCACCTACGAGCAGTACTTC. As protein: CASSKTGATYEQYF.

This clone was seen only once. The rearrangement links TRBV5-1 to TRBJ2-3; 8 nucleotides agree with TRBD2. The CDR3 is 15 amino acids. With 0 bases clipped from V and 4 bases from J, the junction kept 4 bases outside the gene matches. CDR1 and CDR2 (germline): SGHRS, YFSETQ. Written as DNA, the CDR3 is TGCGCCAGCAGCTTGGGGGGACTAGACTCAGATACGCAGTATTTT. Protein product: CASSLGGLDSDTQYF.

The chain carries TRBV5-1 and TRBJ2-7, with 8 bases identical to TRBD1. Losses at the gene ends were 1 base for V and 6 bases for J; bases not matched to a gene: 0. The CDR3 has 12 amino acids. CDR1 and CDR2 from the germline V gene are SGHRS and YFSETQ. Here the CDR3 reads CASSLTGGEQYF. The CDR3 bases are TGCGCCAGCAGCTTGACAGGGGGCGAGCAGTACTTC.

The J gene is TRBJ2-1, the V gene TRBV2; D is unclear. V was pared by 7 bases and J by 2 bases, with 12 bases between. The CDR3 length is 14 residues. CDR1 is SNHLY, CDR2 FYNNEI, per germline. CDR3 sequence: CASIGRTTYNEQFF. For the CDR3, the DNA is TGTGCCAGCATAGGTCGAACTACCTACAATGAGCAGTTCTTC.

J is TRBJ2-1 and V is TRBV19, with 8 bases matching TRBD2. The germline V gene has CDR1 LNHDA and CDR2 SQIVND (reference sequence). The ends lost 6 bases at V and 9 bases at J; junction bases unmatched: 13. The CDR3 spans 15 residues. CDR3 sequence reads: CASRPGTRAIGEQFF. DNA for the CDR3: TGTGCCAGTAGGCCTGGGACTAGAGCGATCGGTGAGCAGTTCTTC. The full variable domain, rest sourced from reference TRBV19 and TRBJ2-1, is DGGITQSPKYLFRKEGQNVTLSCEQNLNHDAMYWYRQDPGQGLRLIYYSQIVNDFQKGDIAEGYSVSREKKESFPLTVTSAQKNPTAFYLCASRPGTRAIGEQFFGPGTRLTVL.

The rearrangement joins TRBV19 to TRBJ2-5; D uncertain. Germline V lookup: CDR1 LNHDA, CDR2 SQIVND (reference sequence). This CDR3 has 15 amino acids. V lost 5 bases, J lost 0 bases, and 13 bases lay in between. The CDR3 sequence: CASSYGGMNQETQYF. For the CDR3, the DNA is TGTGCCAGTAGTTACGGCGGAATGAACCAAGAGACCCAGTACTTC.

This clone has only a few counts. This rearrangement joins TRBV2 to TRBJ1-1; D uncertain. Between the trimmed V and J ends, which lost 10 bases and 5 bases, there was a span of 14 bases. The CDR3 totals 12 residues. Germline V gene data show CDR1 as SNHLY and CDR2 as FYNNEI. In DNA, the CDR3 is TGTGCCATCCCGTATAGGGAGACTGAAGCTTTCTTT. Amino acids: CAIPYRETEAFF.

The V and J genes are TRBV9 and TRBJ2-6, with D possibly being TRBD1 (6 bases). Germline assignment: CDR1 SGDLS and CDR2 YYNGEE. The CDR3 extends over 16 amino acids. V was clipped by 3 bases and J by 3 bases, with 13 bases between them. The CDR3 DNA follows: TGTGCCAGCAGCGAGGGGGAAGGGGTTGGGGCCAACGTCCTGACTTTC. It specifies CASSEGEGVGANVLTF.

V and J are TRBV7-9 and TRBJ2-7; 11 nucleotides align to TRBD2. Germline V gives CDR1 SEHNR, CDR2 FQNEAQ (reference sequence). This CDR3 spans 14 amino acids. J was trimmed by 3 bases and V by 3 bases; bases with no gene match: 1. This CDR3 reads CASSFLAGGYEQYF. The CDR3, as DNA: TGTGCCAGCAGCTTCCTAGCGGGGGGCTACGAGCAGTACTTC.

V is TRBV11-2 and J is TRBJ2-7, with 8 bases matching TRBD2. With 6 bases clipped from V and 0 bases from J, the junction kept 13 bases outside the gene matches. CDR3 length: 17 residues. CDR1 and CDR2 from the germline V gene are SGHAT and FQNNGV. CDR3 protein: CASSLSRGGQDSYEQYF. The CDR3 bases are TGTGCCAGCAGTTTATCCCGCGGGGGGCAAGACTCCTACGAGCAGTACTTC.

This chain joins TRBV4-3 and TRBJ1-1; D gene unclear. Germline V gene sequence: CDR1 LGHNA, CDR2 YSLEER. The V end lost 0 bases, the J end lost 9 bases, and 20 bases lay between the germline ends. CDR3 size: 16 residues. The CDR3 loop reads CASSQDEYEGGRQAFF. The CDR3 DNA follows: TGCGCCAGCAGCCAAGATGAGTACGAGGGTGGCCGTCAAGCTTTCTTT.

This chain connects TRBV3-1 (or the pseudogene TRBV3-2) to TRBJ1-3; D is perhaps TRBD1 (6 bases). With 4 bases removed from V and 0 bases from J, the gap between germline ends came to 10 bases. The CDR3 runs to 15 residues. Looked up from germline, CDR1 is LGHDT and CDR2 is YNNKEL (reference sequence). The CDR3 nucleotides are TGTGCCAGCAGCCCACAGGGTGGCTCTGGAAACACCATATATTTT. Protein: CASSPQGGSGNTIYF.